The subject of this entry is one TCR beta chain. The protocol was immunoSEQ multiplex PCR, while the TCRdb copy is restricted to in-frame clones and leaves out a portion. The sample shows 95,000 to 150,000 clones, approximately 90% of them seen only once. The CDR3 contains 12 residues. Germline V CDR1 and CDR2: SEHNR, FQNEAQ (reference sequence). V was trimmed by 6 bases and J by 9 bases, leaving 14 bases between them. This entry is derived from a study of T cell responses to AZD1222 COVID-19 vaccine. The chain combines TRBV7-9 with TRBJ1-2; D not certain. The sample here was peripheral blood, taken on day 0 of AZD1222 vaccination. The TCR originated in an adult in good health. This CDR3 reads CASREGLESYTF. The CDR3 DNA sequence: TGTGCCAGCAGAGAAGGCTTAGAGAGCTACACCTTC.